This T cell receptor beta chain was observed in a study of vaccination and CD4 T cells after COVID-19. Study-wide background: Median draw time for post-COVID samples was 95 to 110 days post-diagnosis (range 35 to 161).

With the Oncomine TCR Beta short-read assay, DNA from cultured CD4+ T cells was sequenced. MiXCR, applied by TCRdb to the PCR reads, yields one record per CDR3 protein. In the table there are approximately 7,000 distinct CDR3 sequences, around 74% of which are singletons. As to treatment: approximately nine-day PBMC culture with coronavirus spike peptide pools or control peptides (ViraFEST assay). V dropped 3 bases and J dropped 4 bases, with 16 bases sitting between them. CDR3 length equals 14 residues. The germline V gene has CDR1 SQVTM and CDR2 ANQGSEA. In the case of this clonotype: Antigen specificity is unknown.

The genes are TRBV29-1 and TRBJ2-7; a weak D match, TRBD2 (5 bases). Source material: CD4+ T cells from blood, cultured in vitro. The sequence derives from a human donor who had recovered from COVID-19. CDR3 nucleotide sequence: TGCAGCGTTGAGGATTCGGGATCTAAATACGAGCAGTACTTC. Its protein product is CSVEDSGSKYEQYF.